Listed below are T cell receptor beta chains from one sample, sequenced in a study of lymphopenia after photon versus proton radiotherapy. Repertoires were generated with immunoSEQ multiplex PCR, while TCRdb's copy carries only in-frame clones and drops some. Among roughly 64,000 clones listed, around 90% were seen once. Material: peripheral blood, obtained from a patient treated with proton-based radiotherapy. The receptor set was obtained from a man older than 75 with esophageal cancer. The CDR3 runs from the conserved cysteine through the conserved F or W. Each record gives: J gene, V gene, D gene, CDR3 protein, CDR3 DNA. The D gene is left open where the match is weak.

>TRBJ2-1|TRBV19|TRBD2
CASSIRLADLEQFF
TGTGCCAGTAGTATCAGACTAGCGGACCTAGAGCAGTTCTTC
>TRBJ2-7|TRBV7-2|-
CASSYWTDIGYEQYF
TGTGCCAGCAGCTACTGGACAGATATAGGGTACGAGCAGTACTTC
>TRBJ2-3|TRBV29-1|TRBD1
CSVHRGDTQYF
TGCAGCGTCCACAGGGGGGATACGCAGTATTTT
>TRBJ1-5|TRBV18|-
CASSSNVGKVNQPQHF
TGTGCCAGCTCAAGTAACGTAGGGAAGGTCAATCAGCCCCAGCATTTT
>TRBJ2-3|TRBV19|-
CASSMNRVPDTQYF
TGTGCCAGTAGTATGAATCGTGTTCCAGATACGCAGTATTTT
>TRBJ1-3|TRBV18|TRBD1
CASSPRGRTGNTIYF
TGTGCCAGCTCACCAAGGGGGCGAACCGGAAACACCATATATTTT
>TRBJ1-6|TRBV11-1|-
CASSYGTINSPLHF
TGTGCCAGCAGCTACGGGACAATCAATTCACCCCTCCACTTT
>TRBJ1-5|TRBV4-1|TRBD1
CASSQVPGQGGWGNQPQHF
TGCGCCAGCAGCCAAGTGCCCGGACAGGGGGGATGGGGCAATCAGCCCCAGCATTTT
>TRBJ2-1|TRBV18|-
CASSKGGISYNEQFF
TGTGCCAGCTCAAAAGGCGGGATCTCCTACAATGAGCAGTTCTTC
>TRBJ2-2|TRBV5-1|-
CASSLQRKTGELFF
TGCGCCAGCAGCTTGCAGCGGAAAACCGGGGAGCTGTTTTTT